Detailed here is one T cell receptor beta chain. Its antigen is as yet unknown. The V gene lost 8 bases and the J gene lost 1 base, with 18 bases spanning the gap. Germline V lookup: CDR1 SNHLY, CDR2 FYNNEI. The CDR3 totals 16 residues. The sample belongs to a study of CD8 T cells in Susac syndrome. Study context: Sequencing included Susac syndrome patients, roughly 6 of them with active disease and roughly eight in remission. When their blood was taken, the Susac syndrome patients had either not yet had any therapy, were taking corticosteroids, or were taking intravenous immunoglobulin alone. Overall study findings and caveats: The study admitted that it had a relatively small number of individuals in its TCR sequencing and HLA analysis.

When the RNA was reverse transcribed, random hexamers were used with an input of roughly 0.5 to 1 ug. Across 54 Vbeta and 13 Jbeta, immunoSEQ multiplex PCR amplified TCR beta CDR3. Using its own MiXCR run on the immunoSEQ multiplex PCR reads, TCRdb lists one record per CDR3 protein. This sample has roughly 150,000 distinct CDR3 sequences, with around 95% found just once. Sequenced: CD4+ T cells from PBMCs. The chain uses TRBV2 and TRBJ1-3; D ambiguous. The receptor's source is a human donor with Susac syndrome. CDR3 sequence: CASRSRTEASGNTIYF. The CDR3 coding sequence is TGTGCCAGCCGCTCAAGGACCGAGGCTTCTGGAAACACCATATATTTT.